This T cell receptor beta chain is drawn from a study of vaccination and CD4 T cells after COVID-19. Study overall: Treatment of control cultures consisted of a CEFX pool, an HIV-1 Nef pool, or no peptide.

Notes on the study in general: Investigators enrolled relatively few convalescent patients and included no early post-infection timepoints. Spike mono-reactive clones accounted for 304 of the 307 vaccine-specific clones found in convalescent patients.

As for treatment: approximately nine-day PBMC culture with coronavirus spike peptide pools or control peptides (ViraFEST assay). The length of the CDR3 is 16 residues. The J segment lost 0 bases and the V segment lost 0 bases, leaving 3 bases of the junction unmatched. Oncomine TCR Beta short-read sequencing was applied to DNA from cultured CD4+ T cells. TCRdb fed the PCR reads into MiXCR, producing one record per CDR3 protein. The sample lists some 22,000 distinct CDR3 sequences, around 62% seen once, with 23% in the top ten. Comment on this clonotype: Its antigen is unidentified.

This clonotype was obtained from a human donor who received a COVID-19 vaccine. The sample consisted of CD4+ T cells from blood, cultured in vitro, taken before SARS-CoV-2 vaccination. The chain carries TRBV23-1 and TRBJ2-5, with TRBD1 identical over 8 bases. TRBV23-1 is given ORF status, its function remaining uncertain. CDR3 amino acids: CASSQSNRGNQETQYF. The CDR3 coding sequence is TGCGCCAGCAGTCAATCGAACAGGGGGAACCAAGAGACCCAGTACTTC.